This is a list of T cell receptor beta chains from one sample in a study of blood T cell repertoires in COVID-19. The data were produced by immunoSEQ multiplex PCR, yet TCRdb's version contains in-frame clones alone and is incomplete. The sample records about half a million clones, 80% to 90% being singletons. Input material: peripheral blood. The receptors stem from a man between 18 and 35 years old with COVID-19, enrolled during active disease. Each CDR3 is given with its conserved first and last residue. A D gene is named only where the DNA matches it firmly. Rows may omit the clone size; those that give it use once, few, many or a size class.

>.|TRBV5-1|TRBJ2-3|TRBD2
CASSPGGLAGEGTQYF
TGCGCCAGCAGCCCAGGAGGACTAGCGGGGGAAGGGACGCAGTATTTT
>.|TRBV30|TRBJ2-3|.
CAWSKQGSTDTQYF
TGTGCCTGGAGTAAACAGGGTAGCACAGATACGCAGTATTTT
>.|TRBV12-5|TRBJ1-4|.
CASGLVPWQGVSEKLFF
TGTGCTAGTGGTTTGGTACCCTGGCAGGGCGTCTCTGAAAAACTGTTTTTT
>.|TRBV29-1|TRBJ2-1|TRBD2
CSVDGTSGGALYNEQFF
TGCAGCGTCGATGGGACTAGCGGGGGGGCTTTGTACAATGAGCAGTTCTTC
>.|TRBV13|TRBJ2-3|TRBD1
CASSLGVGTGATDTQYF
TGTGCCAGCAGCTTAGGCGTTGGGACAGGGGCTACAGATACGCAGTATTTT
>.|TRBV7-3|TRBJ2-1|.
CASSPTSSYNEQFF
TGTGCCAGCAGTCCAACTAGCTCCTACAATGAGCAGTTCTTC
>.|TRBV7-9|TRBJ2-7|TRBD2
CASTHRTSGISYEQYF
TGTGCCAGCACCCACAGGACTAGCGGGATTTCCTACGAGCAGTACTTC
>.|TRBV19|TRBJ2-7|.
CASKERDEQYF
TGTGCCAGTAAGGAGCGAGACGAGCAGTACTTC
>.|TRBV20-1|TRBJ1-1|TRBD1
CSASKGAGTEAFF
TGCAGTGCTAGTAAGGGGGCAGGGACTGAAGCTTTCTTT
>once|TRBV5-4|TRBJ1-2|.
CASSFGLGNTGTGFDGYTF
TGTGCCAGCAGCTTCGGGTTGGGGAACACAGGGACGGGGTTTGATGGCTACACCTTC
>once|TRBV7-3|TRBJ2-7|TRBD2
CASSPTSGLKSSYEQYF
TGTGCCAGCAGCCCAACTAGCGGGTTAAAGAGCTCCTACGAGCAGTACTTC
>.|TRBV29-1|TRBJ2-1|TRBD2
CSVKRGRYLDEQFF
TGCAGCGTTAAGCGGGGTCGTTATTTGGATGAGCAGTTCTTC
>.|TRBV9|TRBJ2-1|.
CASSVALSGEQFF
TGTGCCAGCAGCGTTGCCCTCAGCGGTGAGCAGTTCTTC
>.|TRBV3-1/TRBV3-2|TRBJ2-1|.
CASSQRSQGDEQFF
TGTGCCAGCAGCCAAAGATCTCAGGGCGATGAGCAGTTCTTC
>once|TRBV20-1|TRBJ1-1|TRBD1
CSASWTGDVNTEAFF
TGCAGTGCTAGTTGGACAGGGGACGTAAACACTGAAGCTTTCTTT
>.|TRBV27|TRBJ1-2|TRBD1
CASSLWGDRGLGYTF
TGTGCCAGCAGTTTATGGGGGGACAGGGGGCTTGGCTACACCTTC
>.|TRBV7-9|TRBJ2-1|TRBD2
CASSSSGTSGEQFF
TGTGCCAGCAGTAGCTCCGGGACTAGTGGTGAGCAGTTCTTC
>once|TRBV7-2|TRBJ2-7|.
CASSSPGGGRHEQYF
TGTGCCAGCAGCTCCCCAGGGGGCGGGAGACACGAGCAGTACTTC
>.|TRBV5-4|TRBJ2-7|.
CASSRTAFDEQYF
TGTGCCAGCAGCCGCACAGCTTTCGACGAGCAGTACTTC
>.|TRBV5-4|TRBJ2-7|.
CASSFTGQSEQYF
TGTGCCAGCAGCTTCACCGGACAGTCCGAGCAGTACTTC
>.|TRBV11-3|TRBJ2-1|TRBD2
CASSLDPPSGRKNEQFF
TGTGCCAGCAGCTTAGATCCCCCTAGCGGGAGGAAAAATGAGCAGTTCTTC
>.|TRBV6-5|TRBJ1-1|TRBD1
CASSLNRGTEAFF
TGTGCCAGCAGTTTAAACAGGGGAACTGAAGCTTTCTTT
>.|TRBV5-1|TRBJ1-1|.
CASTLTEGTEAFF
TGCGCCAGCACCCTGACCGAGGGCACTGAAGCTTTCTTT
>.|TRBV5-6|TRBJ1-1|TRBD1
CASSSTGVTEAFF
TGTGCCAGCAGCTCTACAGGGGTCACTGAAGCTTTCTTT
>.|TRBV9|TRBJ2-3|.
CASSVDLAAKDTQYF
TGTGCCAGCAGCGTAGATCTGGCGGCTAAAGATACGCAGTATTTT
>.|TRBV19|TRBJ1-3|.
CASSSQVSSGNTIYF
TGTGCCAGTAGTTCGCAGGTTTCCTCTGGAAACACCATATATTTT
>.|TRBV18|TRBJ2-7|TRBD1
CASSPPTGGGEQYF
TGTGCCAGCTCACCACCCACAGGGGGCGGCGAGCAGTACTTC
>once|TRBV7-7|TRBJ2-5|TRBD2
CASSPGLAGGQETQYF
TGTGCTAGCAGTCCTGGACTAGCGGGAGGGCAAGAGACCCAGTACTTC
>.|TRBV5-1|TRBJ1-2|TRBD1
CASRHNSGGNYGYTF
TGCGCCAGCAGACACAACTCAGGGGGAAACTATGGCTACACCTTC
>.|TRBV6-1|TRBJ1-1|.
CASSESARPTPRRLEAFF
TGTGCCAGCAGTGAAAGCGCCCGACCAACACCCCGAAGGCTAGAAGCTTTCTTT
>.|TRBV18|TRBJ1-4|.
CASSGGVNEKLFF
TGTGCCAGCTCAGGAGGGGTTAATGAAAAACTGTTTTTT
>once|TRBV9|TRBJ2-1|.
CASSAGHLYNEQFF
TGTGCCAGCAGCGCGGGACACCTATACAATGAGCAGTTCTTC
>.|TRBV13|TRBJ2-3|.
CASSLGQTQYF
TGTGCCAGCAGCTTGGGGCAAACGCAGTATTTT
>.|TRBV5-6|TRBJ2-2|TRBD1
CASSLYTTGRAGELFF
TGTGCCAGCAGCTTGTACACGACAGGGCGAGCCGGGGAGCTGTTTTTT
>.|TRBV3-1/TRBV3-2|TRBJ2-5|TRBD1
CASSQVRGPGETQYF
TGTGCCAGCAGCCAAGTTAGGGGGCCGGGGGAGACCCAGTACTTC
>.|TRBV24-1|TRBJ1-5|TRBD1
CATSDQAGTGEYSNQPQHF
TGTGCCACCAGTGATCAAGCCGGGACAGGAGAATATAGCAATCAGCCCCAGCATTTT
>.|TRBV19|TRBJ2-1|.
CASSISGVYNEQFF
TGTGCCAGTAGTATATCCGGAGTCTACAATGAGCAGTTCTTC
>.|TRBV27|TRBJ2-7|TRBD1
CASSPRQGSGEQYF
TGTGCCAGCAGTCCCCGACAGGGGTCGGGGGAGCAGTACTTC
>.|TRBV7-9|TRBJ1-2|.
CASSSVDRFYGYTF
TGTGCCAGCAGCTCCGTAGACAGGTTCTATGGCTACACCTTC
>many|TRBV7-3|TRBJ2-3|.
CASSLSVSTDTQYF
TGTGCCAGCAGCTTAAGCGTAAGCACAGATACGCAGTATTTT
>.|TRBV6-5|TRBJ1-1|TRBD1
CASRQGRNTEAFF
TGTGCCAGCCGACAGGGGAGGAATACTGAAGCTTTCTTT
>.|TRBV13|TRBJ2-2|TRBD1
CASSLTGGRDGELFF
TGTGCCAGCAGCCTAACAGGGGGCAGGGACGGGGAGCTGTTTTTT
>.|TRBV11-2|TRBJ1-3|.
CASSTQIGGSGNTIYF
TGTGCCAGCTCAACTCAAATAGGGGGCTCTGGAAACACCATATATTTT